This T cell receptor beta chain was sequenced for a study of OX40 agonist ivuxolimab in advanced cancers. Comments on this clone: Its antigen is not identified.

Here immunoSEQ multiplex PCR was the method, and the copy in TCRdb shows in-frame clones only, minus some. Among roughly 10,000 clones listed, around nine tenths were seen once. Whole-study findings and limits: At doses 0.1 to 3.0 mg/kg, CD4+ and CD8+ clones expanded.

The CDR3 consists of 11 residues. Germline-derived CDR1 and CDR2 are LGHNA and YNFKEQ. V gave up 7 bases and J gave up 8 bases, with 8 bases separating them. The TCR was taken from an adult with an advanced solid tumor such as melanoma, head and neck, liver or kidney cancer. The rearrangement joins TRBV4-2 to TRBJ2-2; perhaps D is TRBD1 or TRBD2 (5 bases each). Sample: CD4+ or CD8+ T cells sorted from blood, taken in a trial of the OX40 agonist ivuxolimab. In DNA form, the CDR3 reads TGTGCCAGCACCGAGGGGGGGGAGCTGTTTTTT. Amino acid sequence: CASTEGGELFF.